The table lists the clone carrying this T cell receptor beta chain with a few counts. The antigen is not known. All gene names here are mouse names. The sample comes from a study of tissue T cells after allogeneic stem cell transplantation. TCRdb's copy holds only in-frame clones and misses some; the assay was immunoSEQ multiplex PCR. The table shows about 48,000 clones, with around 73% occurring only once. Points from the study as a whole: Some tissue clones might be persisting host cells; their alloreactivity or antigen specificity was not determined. Only a limited share of tissue TCRs appeared in blood or spleen.

The TCR sequence derives from a pool of C57BL/6 mice in good health. The sequencing input was sorted cells pooled from one or two spleens.

CDR3: CASSLTDRGCEQYF. The DNA read from the CDR3 is TGTGCTAGCAGTTTAACGGACAGGGGGTGTGAACAGTAC. The V and J genes are TRBV29 and TRBJ2-7; TRBD1 matches 10 bases. The sequence runs out 1 residue before the end of the CDR3; the remainder is reconstructed from the germline J gene. Germline CDR1 MSHET, CDR2 SYDVDS. The CDR3 loop spans 14 amino acids. With V trimmed by 2 bases and J by 6 bases, 4 bases remained unmatched.